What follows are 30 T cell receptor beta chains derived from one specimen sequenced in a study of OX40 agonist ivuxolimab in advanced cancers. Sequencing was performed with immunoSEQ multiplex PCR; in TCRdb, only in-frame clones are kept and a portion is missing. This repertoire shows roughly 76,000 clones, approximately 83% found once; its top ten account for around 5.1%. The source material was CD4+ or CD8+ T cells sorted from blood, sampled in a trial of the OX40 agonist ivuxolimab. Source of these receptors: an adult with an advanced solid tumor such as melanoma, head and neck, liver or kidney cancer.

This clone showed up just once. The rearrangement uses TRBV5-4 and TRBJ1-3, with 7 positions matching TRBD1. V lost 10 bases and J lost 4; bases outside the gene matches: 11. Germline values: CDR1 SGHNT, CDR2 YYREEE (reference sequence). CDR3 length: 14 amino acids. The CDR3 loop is CAYQGGATGNTIYF. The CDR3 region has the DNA TGTGCCTACCAGGGGGGGGCTACCGGAAACACCATATATTTT.

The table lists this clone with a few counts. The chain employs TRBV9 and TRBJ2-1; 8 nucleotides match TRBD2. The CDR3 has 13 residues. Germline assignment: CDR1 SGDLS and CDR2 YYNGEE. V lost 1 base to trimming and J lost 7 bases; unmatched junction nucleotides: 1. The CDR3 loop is CASSVRGGNEQFF. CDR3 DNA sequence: TGTGCCAGCAGCGTACGGGGGGGAAATGAGCAGTTCTTC.

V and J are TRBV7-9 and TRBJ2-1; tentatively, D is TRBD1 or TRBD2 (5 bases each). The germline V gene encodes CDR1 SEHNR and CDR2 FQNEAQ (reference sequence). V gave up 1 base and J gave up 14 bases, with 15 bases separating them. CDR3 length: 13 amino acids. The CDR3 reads CASSLEGSAEEFF. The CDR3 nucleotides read TGTGCCAGCAGCTTAGAGGGGTCGGCGGAGGAGTTCTTC.

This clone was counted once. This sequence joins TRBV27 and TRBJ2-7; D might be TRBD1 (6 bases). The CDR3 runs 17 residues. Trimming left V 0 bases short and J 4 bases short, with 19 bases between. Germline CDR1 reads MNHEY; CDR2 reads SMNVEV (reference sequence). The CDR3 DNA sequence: TGTGCCAGCAGTTTATCGCAGGGGAATATCGCTATTTACGAGCAGTACTTC. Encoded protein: CASSLSQGNIAIYEQYF.

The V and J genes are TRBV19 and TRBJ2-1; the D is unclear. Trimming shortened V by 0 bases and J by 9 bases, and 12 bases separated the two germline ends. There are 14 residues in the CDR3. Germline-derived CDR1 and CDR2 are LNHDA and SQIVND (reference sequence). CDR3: CASSIDLRASEQFF. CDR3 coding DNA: TGTGCCAGTAGTATAGATCTGAGAGCGTCTGAGCAGTTCTTC.

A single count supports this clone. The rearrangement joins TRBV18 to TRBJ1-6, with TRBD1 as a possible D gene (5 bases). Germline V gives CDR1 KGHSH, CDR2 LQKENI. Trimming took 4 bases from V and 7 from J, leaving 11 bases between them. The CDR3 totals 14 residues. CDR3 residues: CASSRGVGNSPLHF. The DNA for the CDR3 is TGTGCCAGCTCACGAGGGGTTGGGAATTCACCCCTCCACTTT. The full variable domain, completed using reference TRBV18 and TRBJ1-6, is NAGVMQNPRHLVRRRGQEARLRCSPMKGHSHVYWYRQLPEEGLKFMVYLQKENIIDESGMPKERFSAEFPKEGPSILRIQQVVRGDSAAYFCASSRGVGNSPLHFGNGTRLTVT.

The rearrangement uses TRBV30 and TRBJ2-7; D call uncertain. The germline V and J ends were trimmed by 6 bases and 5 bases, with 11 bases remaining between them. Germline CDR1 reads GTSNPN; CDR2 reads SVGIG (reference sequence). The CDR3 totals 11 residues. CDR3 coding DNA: TGTGCCTGCACCCTGATGGACGAGCAGTACTTC. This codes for CACTLMDEQYF.

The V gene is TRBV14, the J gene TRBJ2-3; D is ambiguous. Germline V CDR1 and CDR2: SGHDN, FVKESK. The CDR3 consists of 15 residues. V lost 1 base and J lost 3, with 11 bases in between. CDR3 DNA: TGTGCCAGCAGCCAAGGATCTTCGGTGACAGATACGCAGTATTTT. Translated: CASSQGSSVTDTQYF.

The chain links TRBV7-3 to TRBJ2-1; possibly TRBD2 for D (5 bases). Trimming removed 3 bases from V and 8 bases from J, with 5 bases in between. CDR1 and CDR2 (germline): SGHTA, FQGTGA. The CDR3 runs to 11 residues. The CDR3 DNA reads TGTGCCAGCAGCTTCGGGGATGAGCAGTTCTTC. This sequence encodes CASSFGDEQFF.

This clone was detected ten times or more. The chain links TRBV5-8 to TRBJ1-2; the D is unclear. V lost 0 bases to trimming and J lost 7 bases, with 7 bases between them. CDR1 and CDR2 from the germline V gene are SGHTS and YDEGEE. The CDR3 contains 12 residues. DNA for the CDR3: TGTGCCAGCAGCTTGGCGATTGGTGGCTACACCTTC. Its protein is CASSLAIGGYTF.

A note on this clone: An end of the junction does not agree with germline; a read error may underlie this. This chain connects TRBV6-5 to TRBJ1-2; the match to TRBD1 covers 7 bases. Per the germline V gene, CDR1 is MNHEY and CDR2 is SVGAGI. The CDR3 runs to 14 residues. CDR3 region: CAISRQGANYGYTF. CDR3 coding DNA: TGTGCCATCAGTCGACAGGGAGCTAACTATGGCTACACCTTC.

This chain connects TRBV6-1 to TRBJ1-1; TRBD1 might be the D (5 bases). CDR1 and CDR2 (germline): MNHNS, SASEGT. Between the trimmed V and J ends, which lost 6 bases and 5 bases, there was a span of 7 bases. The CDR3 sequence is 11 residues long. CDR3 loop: CASRGGTEAFF. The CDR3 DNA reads TGTGCCAGCAGGGGGGGTACTGAAGCTTTCTTT.

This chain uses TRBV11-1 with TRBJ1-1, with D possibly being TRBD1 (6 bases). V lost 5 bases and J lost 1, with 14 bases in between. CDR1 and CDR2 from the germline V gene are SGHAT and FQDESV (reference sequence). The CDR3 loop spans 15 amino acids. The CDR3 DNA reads TGTGCCAGCAGCCTCGAGCAGGGGAGGAACACTGAAGCTTTCTTT. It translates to CASSLEQGRNTEAFF.

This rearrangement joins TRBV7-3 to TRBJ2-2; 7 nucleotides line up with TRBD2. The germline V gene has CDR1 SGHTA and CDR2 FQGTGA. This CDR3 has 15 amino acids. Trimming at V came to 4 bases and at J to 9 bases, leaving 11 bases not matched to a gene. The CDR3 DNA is TGTGCCAGCAGCTCCGAGCGGGGACCCCACCGGGAGCTGTTTTTT. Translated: CASSSERGPHRELFF. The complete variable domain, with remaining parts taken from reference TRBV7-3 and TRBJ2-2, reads GAGVSQTPSNKVTEKGKYVELRCDPISGHTALYWYRQSLGQGPEFLIYFQGTGAADDSGLPNDRFFAVRPEGSVSTLKIQRTERGDSAVYLCASSSERGPHRELFFGEGSRLTVL.

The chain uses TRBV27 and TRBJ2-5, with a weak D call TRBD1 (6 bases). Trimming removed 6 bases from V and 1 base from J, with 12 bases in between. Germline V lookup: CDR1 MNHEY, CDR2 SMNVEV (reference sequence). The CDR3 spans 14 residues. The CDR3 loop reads CASSLRGFQETQYF. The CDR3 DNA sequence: TGTGCCAGCAGCCTAAGGGGGTTCCAAGAGACCCAGTACTTC.

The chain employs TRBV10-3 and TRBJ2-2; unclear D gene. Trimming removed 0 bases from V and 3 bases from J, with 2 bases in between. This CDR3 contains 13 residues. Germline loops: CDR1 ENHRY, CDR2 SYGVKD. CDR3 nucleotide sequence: TGTGCCATCAGTGAGTCTTACACCGGGGAGCTGTTTTTT. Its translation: CAISESYTGELFF.

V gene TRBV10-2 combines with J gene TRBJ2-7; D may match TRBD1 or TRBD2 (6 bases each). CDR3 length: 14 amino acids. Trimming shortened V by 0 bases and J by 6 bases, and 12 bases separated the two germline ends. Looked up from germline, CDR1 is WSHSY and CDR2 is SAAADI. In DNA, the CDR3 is TGCGCCAGCAGTGAGTCGTGGGGGGCCGGCGAGCAGTACTTC. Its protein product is CASSESWGAGEQYF.

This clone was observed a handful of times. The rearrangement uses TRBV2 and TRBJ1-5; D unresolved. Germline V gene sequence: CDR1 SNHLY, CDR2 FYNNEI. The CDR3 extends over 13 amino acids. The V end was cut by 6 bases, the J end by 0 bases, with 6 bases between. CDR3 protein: CASRQNSNQPQHF. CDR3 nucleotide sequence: TGTGCCAGCAGGCAGAATAGCAATCAGCCCCAGCATTTT.

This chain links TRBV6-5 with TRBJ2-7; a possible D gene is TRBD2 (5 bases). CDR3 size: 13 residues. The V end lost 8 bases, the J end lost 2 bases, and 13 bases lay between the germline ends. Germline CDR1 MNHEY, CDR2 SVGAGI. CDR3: CASWGDETYEQYF. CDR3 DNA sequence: TGTGCCAGCTGGGGAGACGAGACCTACGAGCAGTACTTC.

CDR3 amino acids: CASSLDGRSSGRADTQYF. In DNA, the CDR3 is TGCGCCAGCAGCTTGGATGGCCGGTCTAGCGGGAGGGCAGATACGCAGTATTTT. V is TRBV5-1 and J is TRBJ2-3, with TRBD2 matching 12 bases. The CDR3 spans 18 residues. Germline V gives CDR1 SGHRS, CDR2 YFSETQ. The trim removed 0 bases at V and 4 bases at J, leaving 9 bases unmatched.

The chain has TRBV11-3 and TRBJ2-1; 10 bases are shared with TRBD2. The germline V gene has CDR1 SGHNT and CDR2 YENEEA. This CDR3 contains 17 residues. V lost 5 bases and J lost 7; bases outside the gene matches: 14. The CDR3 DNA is TGTGCCAGCAGCCCCAGAGTCCAGCGGGAGGGCCGGAATGAGCAGTTCTTC. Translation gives CASSPRVQREGRNEQFF. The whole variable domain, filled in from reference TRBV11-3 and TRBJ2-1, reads EAGVVQSPRYKIIEKKQPVAFWCNPISGHNTLYWYLQNLGQGPELLIRYENEEAVDDSQLPKDRFSAERLKGVDSTLKIQPAELGDSAVYLCASSPRVQREGRNEQFFGPGTRLTVL.

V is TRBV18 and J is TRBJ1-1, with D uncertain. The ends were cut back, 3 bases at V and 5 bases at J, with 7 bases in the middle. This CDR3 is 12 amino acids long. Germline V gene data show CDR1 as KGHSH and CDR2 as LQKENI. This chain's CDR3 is CASSPGETEAFF. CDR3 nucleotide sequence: TGTGCCAGCTCACCCGGGGAGACTGAAGCTTTCTTT. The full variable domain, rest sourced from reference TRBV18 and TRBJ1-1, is NAGVMQNPRHLVRRRGQEARLRCSPMKGHSHVYWYRQLPEEGLKFMVYLQKENIIDESGMPKERFSAEFPKEGPSILRIQQVVRGDSAAYFCASSPGETEAFFGQGTRLTVV.

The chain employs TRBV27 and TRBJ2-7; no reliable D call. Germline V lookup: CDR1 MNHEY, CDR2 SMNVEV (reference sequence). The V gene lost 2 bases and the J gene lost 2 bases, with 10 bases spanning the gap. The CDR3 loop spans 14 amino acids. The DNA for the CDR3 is TGTGCCAGCAGTTTAGCGCACCTCGCCTACGAGCAGTACTTC. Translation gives CASSLAHLAYEQYF.

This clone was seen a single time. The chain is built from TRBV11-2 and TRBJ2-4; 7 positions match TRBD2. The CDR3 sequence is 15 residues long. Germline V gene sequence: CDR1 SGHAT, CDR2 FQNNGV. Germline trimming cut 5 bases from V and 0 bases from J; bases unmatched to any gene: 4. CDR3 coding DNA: TGTGCCAGCAGCCACCGCGGGGGAGCCAAAAACATTCAGTACTTC. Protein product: CASSHRGGAKNIQYF.

The DNA of the CDR3 is TGTGCCAGCAGCTTGGAGGGACTAGCGGGGGGCCGGGACACAGATACGCAGTATTTT. This gives the protein CASSLEGLAGGRDTDTQYF. This chain joins TRBV5-4 and TRBJ2-3, with 15 bases aligning to TRBD2. The CDR3 totals 19 residues. V dropped 0 bases and J dropped 2; count of bases not matched to a gene: 7. Germline assignment: CDR1 SGHNT and CDR2 YYREEE (reference sequence).

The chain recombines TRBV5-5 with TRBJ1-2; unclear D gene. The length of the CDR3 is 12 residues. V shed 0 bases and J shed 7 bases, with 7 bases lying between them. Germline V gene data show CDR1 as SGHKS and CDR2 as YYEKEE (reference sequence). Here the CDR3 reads CASSLAVLGYTF. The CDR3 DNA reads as TGTGCCAGCAGCTTGGCCGTCCTTGGCTACACCTTC.

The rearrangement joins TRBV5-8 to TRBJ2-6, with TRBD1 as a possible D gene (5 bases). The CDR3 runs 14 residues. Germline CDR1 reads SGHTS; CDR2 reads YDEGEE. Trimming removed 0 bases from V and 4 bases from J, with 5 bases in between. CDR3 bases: TGTGCCAGCAGCTTGGGGGGCGGGGCCAACGTCCTGACTTTC. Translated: CASSLGGGANVLTF.

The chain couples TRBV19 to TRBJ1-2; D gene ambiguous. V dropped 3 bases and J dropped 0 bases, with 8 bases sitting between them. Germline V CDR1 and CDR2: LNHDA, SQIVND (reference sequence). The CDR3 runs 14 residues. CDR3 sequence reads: CASSIAGANYGYTF. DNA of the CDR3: TGTGCCAGTAGTATCGCCGGAGCTAACTATGGCTACACCTTC.

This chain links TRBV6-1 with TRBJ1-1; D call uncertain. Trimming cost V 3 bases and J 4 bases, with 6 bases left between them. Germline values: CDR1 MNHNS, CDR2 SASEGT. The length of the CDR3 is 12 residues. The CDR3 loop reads CASSDWGTEAFF. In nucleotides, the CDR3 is TGTGCCAGCAGTGATTGGGGCACTGAAGCTTTCTTT.

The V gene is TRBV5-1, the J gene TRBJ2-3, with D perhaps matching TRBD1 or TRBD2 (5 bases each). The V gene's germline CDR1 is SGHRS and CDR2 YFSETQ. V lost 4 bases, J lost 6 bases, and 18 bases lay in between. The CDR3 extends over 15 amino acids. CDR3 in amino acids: CASSPVGRGSDTQYF. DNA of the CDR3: TGCGCCAGCAGCCCGGTGGGACGCGGGTCCGATACGCAGTATTTT.